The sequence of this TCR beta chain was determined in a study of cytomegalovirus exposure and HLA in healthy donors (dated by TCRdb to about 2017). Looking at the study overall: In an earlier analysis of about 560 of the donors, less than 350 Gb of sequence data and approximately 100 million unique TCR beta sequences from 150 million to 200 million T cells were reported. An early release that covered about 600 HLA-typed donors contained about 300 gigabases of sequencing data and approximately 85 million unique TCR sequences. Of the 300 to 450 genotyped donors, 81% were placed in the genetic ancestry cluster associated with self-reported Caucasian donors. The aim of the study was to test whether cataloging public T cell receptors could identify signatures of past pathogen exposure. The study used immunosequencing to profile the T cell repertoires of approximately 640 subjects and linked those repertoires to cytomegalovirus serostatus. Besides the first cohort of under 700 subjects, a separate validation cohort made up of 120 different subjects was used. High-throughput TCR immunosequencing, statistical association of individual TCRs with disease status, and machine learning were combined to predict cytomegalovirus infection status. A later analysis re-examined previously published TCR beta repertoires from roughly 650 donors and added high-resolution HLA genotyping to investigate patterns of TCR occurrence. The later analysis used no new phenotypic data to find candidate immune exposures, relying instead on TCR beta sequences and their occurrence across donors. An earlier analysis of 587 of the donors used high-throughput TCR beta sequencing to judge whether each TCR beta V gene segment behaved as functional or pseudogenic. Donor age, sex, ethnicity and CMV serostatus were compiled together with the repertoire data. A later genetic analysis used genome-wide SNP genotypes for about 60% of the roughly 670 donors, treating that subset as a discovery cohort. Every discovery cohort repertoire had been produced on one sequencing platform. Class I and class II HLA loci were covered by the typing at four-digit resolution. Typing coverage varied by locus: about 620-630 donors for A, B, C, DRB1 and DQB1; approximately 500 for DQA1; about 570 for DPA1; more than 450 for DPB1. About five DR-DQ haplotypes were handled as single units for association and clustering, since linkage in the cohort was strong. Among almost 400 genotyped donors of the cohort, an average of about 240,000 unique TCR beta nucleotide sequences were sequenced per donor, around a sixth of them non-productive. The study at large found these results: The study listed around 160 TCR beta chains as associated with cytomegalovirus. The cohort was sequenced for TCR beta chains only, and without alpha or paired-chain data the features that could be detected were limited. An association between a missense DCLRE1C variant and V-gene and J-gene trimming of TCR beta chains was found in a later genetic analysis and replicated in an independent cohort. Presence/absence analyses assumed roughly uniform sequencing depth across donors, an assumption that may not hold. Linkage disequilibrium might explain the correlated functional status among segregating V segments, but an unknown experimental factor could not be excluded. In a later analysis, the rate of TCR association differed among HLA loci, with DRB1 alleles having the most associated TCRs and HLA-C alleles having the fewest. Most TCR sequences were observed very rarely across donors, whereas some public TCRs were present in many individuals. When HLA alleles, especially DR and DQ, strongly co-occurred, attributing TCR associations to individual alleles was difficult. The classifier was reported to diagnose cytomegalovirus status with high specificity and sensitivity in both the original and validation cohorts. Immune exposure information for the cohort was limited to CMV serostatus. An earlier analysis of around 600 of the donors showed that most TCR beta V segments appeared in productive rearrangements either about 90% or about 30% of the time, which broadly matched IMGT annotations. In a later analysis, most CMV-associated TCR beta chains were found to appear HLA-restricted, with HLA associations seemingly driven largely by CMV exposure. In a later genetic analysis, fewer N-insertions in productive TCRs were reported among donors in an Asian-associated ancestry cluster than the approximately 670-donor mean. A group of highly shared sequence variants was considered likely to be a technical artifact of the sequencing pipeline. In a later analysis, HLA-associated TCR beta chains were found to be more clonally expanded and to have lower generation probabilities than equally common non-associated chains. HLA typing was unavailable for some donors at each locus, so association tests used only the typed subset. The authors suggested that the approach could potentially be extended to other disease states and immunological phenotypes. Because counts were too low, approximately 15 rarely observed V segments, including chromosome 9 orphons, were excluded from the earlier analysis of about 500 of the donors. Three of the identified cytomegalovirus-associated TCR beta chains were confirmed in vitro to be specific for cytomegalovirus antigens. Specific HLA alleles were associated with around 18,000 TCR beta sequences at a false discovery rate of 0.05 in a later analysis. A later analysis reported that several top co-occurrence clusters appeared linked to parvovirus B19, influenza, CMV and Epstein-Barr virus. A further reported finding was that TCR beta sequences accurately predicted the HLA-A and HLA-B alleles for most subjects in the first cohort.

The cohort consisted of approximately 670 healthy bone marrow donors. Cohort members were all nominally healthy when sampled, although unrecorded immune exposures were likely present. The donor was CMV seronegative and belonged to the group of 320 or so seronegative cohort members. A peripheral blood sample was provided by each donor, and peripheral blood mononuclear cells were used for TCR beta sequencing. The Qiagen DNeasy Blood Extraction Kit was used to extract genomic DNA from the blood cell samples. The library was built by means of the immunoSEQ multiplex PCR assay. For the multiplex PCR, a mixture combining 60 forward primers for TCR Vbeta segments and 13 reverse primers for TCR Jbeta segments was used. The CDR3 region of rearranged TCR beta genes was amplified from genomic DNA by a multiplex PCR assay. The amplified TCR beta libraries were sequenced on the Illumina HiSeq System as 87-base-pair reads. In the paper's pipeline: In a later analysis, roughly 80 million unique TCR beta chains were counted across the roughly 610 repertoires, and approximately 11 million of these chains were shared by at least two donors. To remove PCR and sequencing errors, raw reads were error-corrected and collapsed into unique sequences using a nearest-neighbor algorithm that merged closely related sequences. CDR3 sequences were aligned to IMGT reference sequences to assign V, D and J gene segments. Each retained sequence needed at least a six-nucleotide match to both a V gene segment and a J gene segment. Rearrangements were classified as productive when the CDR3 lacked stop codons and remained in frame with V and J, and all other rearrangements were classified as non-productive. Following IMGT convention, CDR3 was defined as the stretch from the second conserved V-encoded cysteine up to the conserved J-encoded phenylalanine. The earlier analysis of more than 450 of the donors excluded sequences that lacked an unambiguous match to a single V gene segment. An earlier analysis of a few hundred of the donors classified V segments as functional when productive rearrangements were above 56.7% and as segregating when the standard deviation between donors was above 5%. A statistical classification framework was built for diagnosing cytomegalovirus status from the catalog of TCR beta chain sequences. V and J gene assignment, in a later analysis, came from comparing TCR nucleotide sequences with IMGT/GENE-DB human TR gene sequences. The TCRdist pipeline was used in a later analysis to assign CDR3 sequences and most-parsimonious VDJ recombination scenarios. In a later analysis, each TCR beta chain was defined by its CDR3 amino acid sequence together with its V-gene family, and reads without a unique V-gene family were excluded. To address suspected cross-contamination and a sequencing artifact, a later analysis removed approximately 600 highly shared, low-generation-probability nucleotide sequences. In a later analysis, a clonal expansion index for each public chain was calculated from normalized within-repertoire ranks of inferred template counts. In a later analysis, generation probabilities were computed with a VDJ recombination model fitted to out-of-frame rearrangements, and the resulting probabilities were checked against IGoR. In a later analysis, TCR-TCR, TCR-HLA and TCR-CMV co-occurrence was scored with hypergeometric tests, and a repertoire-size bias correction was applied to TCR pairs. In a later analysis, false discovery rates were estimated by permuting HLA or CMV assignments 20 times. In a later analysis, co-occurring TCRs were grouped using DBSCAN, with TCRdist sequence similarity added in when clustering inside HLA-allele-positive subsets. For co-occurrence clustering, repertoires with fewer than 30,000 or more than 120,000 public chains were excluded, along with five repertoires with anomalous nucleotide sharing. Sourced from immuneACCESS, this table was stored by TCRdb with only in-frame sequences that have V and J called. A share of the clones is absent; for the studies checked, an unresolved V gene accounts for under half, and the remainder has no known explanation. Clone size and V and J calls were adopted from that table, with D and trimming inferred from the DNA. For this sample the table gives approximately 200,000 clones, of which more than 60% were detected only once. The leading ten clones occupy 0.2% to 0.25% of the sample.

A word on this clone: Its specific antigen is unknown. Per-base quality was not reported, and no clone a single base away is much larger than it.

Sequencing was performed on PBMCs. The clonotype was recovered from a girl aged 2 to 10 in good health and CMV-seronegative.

The base sequence is TGTGCCAGCACCCCCTACCTTTCCTACGAGCAGTACTTC. Its protein product is CASTPYLSYEQYF. The V gene is TRBV11-2 and the J gene is TRBJ2-7; no D gene is confidently identified. Including cysteine and phenylalanine, the CDR3 has 13 amino acids. The kept DNA is CDR3 alone, 39 bases in frame from the first base. The germline V gene specifies SGHAT as CDR1 and FQNNGV as CDR2. V lost 7 bases and J lost 1 base; the stretch between them is 11 bases long.